Following are 15 T cell receptor beta chains from one sample sequenced in a study of cytomegalovirus exposure and HLA in healthy donors (dated by TCRdb to 2017 to 2019). The library was made by the immunoSEQ multiplex PCR assay. For the multiplex PCR, a mixture combining 60 forward primers for TCR Vbeta segments and 13 reverse primers for TCR Jbeta segments was used. Not all clones reach the TCRdb copy of this immuneACCESS table, which keeps in-frame sequences only. Checked studies attribute under half of the gap to unresolved V genes and leave the rest unexplained. The sample records under 110,000 clones, around 75% of which are singletons. Clones ranked in the top ten supply 2.5% of the sample. Sequenced material: PBMCs. The receptors shown here come from a man between 40 and 49 years old in good health and CMV-seronegative.

CDR3 sequence reads: CASSQDVGAAYGYTF. The CDR3 DNA follows: TGTGCCAGCAGCCAAGATGTAGGGGCGGCCTATGGCTACACCTTC. V is TRBV14 and J is TRBJ1-2, with D maybe TRBD1 (5 bases). Per germline, CDR1 SGHDN and CDR2 FVKESK. The CDR3 totals 15 residues. V was shortened by 0 bases and J by 4 bases, with 12 bases between the two germline ends.

This chain joins TRBV5-1 and TRBJ1-5, with 9 bases aligning to TRBD1. Germline lookup yields CDR1 SGHRS and CDR2 YFSETQ. The CDR3 has 15 amino acids. J was trimmed by 5 bases and V by 0 bases; bases with no gene match: 3. CDR3 in DNA: TGCGCCAGCAGCTTGGAGACAGGGGGATATCAGCCCCAGCATTTT. Translation gives CASSLETGGYQPQHF.

This clone was seen only once. The chain couples TRBV10-1 to TRBJ2-1; 8 nucleotides agree with TRBD2. The germline CDR1 and CDR2 sequences are WNHNN and SYGVQD (reference sequence). This CDR3 has 15 residues. Trimming took 0 bases from V and 4 from J; bases not matched to a gene: 2. The CDR3: CASSESLAGYNEQFF. In nucleotides, the CDR3 is TGCGCCAGCAGTGAGTCCTTAGCGGGGTACAATGAGCAGTTCTTC.

The chain links TRBV7-2 to TRBJ1-1; the match to TRBD1 covers 8 bases. V was clipped by 7 bases and J by 8 bases; unmatched bases: 3. The CDR3 contains 11 residues. Germline CDR1 reads SGHTA; CDR2 reads FQGNSA. The chain's CDR3 is CASTYRGEAFF. DNA of the CDR3: TGTGCCAGCACATACAGGGGGGAAGCTTTCTTT.

V gene TRBV25-1 combines with J gene TRBJ1-1; 7 bases align to TRBD1. V dropped 3 bases and J dropped 6; count of bases not matched to a gene: 7. Looked up from germline, CDR1 is MGHDK and CDR2 is SYGVNS. The CDR3 runs 14 residues. For the CDR3, the DNA is TGTGCCAGCAGTGATGTAGGGGGCGCCGCTGAAGCTTTCTTT. Its translation is CASSDVGGAAEAFF.

This chain joins TRBV19 and TRBJ2-2; TRBD2 is a possible D gene (6 bases). Trimming stripped 6 bases from V and 2 bases from J, with 10 bases between. The CDR3 totals 14 residues. Germline V gene sequence: CDR1 LNHDA, CDR2 SQIVND (reference sequence). The CDR3 region is CASRAGPNTGELFF. The CDR3, as DNA: TGTGCCAGTAGGGCGGGGCCTAACACCGGGGAGCTGTTTTTT.

The chain carries TRBV12-5 and TRBJ1-4; D is uncertain. This CDR3 contains 14 residues. Germline CDR1 LGHNT, CDR2 FRNRAP. V shed 6 bases and J shed 8 bases, with 16 bases lying between them. CDR3 in DNA: TGTGCTAGTGGCCTAGTTAATGGCGGGGAAAAACTGTTTTTT. Translating it yields CASGLVNGGEKLFF.

The rearrangement uses TRBV6-1 and TRBJ2-7, with D perhaps matching TRBD2 (7 bases). Germline CDR1 MNHNS, CDR2 SASEGT. CDR3 length: 15 residues. The V gene lost 4 bases and the J gene lost 5 bases, with 18 bases spanning the gap. CDR3 amino acids: CASSGSRGAHHEQYF. As DNA, the CDR3 is TGTGCCAGCAGTGGCTCACGGGGGGCCCACCACGAGCAGTACTTC.

This clone was picked up one time. The CDR3 DNA follows: TGTGCCAGCAGCTTGGACGCGGGGCTGTTTGGCTACACCTTC. It specifies CASSLDAGLFGYTF. The V call is TRBV5-4, the J call TRBJ1-2; maybe TRBD1 (5 bases). Trimming took 0 bases from V and 7 from J, leaving 13 bases between them. Germline values: CDR1 SGHNT, CDR2 YYREEE (reference sequence). The CDR3 contains 14 residues.

The rearrangement uses TRBV7-9 and TRBJ2-3, with a possible D match to TRBD2 (5 bases). V lost 5 bases and J 5 bases, leaving 17 bases between the germline ends. CDR1 is SEHNR and CDR2 is FQNEAQ in the germline V gene (reference sequence). The CDR3 is 15 amino acids. DNA of the CDR3: TGTGCCAGCAGCCGAGGCGGAGCGGTTCTAGATACGCAGTATTTT. It encodes CASSRGGAVLDTQYF. Variable domain in full (rest from reference TRBV7-9 and TRBJ2-3): DTGVSQNPRHKITKRGQNVTFRCDPISEHNRLYWYRQTLGQGPEFLTYFQNEAQLEKSRLLSDRFSAERPKGSFSTLEIQRTEQGDSAMYLCASSRGGAVLDTQYFGPGTRLTVL.

This sequence joins TRBV9 and TRBJ2-3; 7 bases fit TRBD1. Germline CDR1 reads SGDLS; CDR2 reads YYNGEE. This CDR3 has 14 amino acids. Unmatched junction bases numbered 6, after V lost 3 bases and J lost 5 bases. The CDR3 bases are TGTGCCAGCAGCGCCCGACAGGGTTTAGATACGCAGTATTTT. As protein: CASSARQGLDTQYF. Supplemented by reference TRBV9 and TRBJ2-3, the full variable domain reads DSGVTQTPKHLITATGQRVTLRCSPRSGDLSVYWYQQSLDQGLQFLIQYYNGEERAKGNILERFSAQQFPDLHSELNLSSLELGDSALYFCASSARQGLDTQYFGPGTRLTVL.

This chain uses TRBV10-3 with TRBJ2-2; 8 bases map to TRBD2. The CDR3 is 19 residues long. J lost 2 bases, V lost 2 bases, and 13 bases had no gene match. Germline CDR1 and CDR2: ENHRY and SYGVKD. In nucleotides, the CDR3 is TGTGCCATCAGTGAGACTGCAGTACGGGGGGGCTCTAACACCGGGGAGCTGTTTTTT. Its translation: CAISETAVRGGSNTGELFF.

On this clone itself: The sample carries other DNA sequences with the same CDR3. The chain uses TRBV7-2 and TRBJ1-1, with D possibly matching TRBD1 (5 bases). The CDR3 is 13 residues long. V lost 5 bases to trimming and J lost 2 bases, with 9 bases between them. Germline CDR1 reads SGHTA; CDR2 reads FQGNSA. CDR3 DNA sequence: TGTGCCAGCAGCCTGACAGAAAACACTGAAGCTTTCTTT. Translated: CASSLTENTEAFF.

The rearrangement links TRBV7-9 to TRBJ1-2; D remains unclear. Germline CDR1 reads SEHNR; CDR2 reads FQNEAQ (reference sequence). V lost 4 bases and J 4 bases, leaving 10 bases between the germline ends. This CDR3 contains 13 residues. The CDR3 spells CASSSDKPYGYTF. The CDR3, as DNA: TGTGCCAGCAGCTCAGACAAGCCCTATGGCTACACCTTC.

This clone has a single count. V is TRBV15 and J is TRBJ2-2, with 13 positions matching TRBD2. The CDR3 contains 17 residues. The V segment lost 0 bases and the J segment 6 bases; nucleotides outside the gene matches: 4. Germline loops: CDR1 LNHNV, CDR2 YYDKDF (reference sequence). The CDR3 bases are TGTGCCACCAGCAGAGACCTTGGGACTAGCGGGGCCGGGGAGCTGTTTTTT. Its translation: CATSRDLGTSGAGELFF.